This T cell receptor beta chain was retrieved from a study of CD8 T cells in Susac syndrome. There are 15 residues in the CDR3. CDR1 is LGHDT and CDR2 is YNNKEL in the germline V gene (reference sequence). V lost 0 bases, J lost 4 bases, and 13 bases lay in between. Random hexamers primed reverse transcription of roughly 0.5 to 1 ug RNA. Across 54 Vbeta and 13 Jbeta, TCR beta CDR3 was amplified with immunoSEQ multiplex PCR. TCRdb redid the calling of the immunoSEQ multiplex PCR reads with MiXCR, one entry per CDR3 protein. Of some 300,000 distinct CDR3 sequences listed, almost 85% are singletons. Blood CD8+ and CD4+ T cells underwent high-throughput TCR beta sequencing. Control patients had untreated stable or active relapsing-remitting multiple sclerosis by revised McDonald criteria. Negative isolation yielded CD4+ and CD8+ T cells, and FACS enriched TEMRA cells.

The sequence derives from a human donor with multiple sclerosis. The material sequenced was CD8+ T cells from PBMCs. The rearrangement links TRBV3-1 to TRBJ2-7; perhaps TRBD2 as D (5 bases). This chain's CDR3 is CASSQDRDSVYEQYF. The CDR3 DNA reads TGTGCCAGCAGCCAAGATAGGGATAGCGTTTACGAGCAGTACTTC.